This entry is about one T cell receptor (beta chain). As yet, its antigen is unknown. This entry comes from a study of vaccination and CD4 T cells after COVID-19. Cultured CD4+ T cell DNA underwent sequencing with the Oncomine TCR Beta short-read assay. MiXCR, applied by TCRdb to the PCR reads, yields one record per CDR3 protein. The data contain around 18,000 distinct CDR3 sequences, just over 70% of them singletons. Stated treatment: roughly ten-day PBMC culture with coronavirus spike peptide pools or control peptides (ViraFEST assay). Every well contained some 2 million PBMCs, which were grown with 9.5 to 10 IU/ml IL-2 and approximately 9.5 ug/ml peptide pools. V gave up 8 bases and J gave up 4 bases, with 17 bases separating them. This CDR3 contains 14 residues. The V gene's germline CDR1 is MNHNS and CDR2 SASEGT.

Material: CD4+ T cells from blood, cultured in vitro. The receptor comes from a human donor who had recovered from COVID-19. V and J are TRBV6-1 and TRBJ1-1; no clear D gene. CDR3 amino acids: CASSPAGLGTEAFF. CDR3 bases: TGTGCCAGCTCCCCGGCGGGTTTGGGCACTGAAGCTTTCTTT.